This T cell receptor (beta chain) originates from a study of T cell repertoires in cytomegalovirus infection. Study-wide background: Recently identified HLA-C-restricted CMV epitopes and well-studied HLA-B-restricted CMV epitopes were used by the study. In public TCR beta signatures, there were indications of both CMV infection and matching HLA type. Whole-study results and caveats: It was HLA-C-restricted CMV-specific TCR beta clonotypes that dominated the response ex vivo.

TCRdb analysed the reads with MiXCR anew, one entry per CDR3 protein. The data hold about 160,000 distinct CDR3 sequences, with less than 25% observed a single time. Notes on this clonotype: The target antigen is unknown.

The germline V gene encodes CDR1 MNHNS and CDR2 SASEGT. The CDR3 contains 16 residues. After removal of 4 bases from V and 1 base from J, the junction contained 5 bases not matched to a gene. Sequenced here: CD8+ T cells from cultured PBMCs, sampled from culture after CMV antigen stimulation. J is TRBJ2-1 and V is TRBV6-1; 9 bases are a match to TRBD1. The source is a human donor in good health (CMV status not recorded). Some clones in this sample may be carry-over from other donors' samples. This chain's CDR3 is CASSVWTGDSYNEQFF. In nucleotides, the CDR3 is TGTGCCAGCAGTGTATGGACAGGGGATTCCTACAATGAGCAGTTCTTC.